Listed below are T cell receptor beta chains from one sample, sequenced in a study of T-cell memory formation after mild COVID-19. Each CDR3 protein gets one entry after TCRdb re-called the 5' RACE reads with MiXCR. The top ten hold around a fifth of the sample, which has 400,000 to 500,000 distinct CDR3 sequences, around 17% seen once. What was sequenced was PBMCs or a T cell subset sorted from them (not recorded which). Source of these receptors: a man aged 18 to 29 who had mild COVID-19 (a few samples of this study predate the infection). Cell type and time point are not known. The CDR3 runs from the conserved cysteine through the conserved F or W. The D gene is left open where the match is weak. Some rows have no size entry. The others give once, few or many, or a class for an expanded clone.

TRBD2	-	TRBJ2-5	TRBV29-1	TGCAGCGTTAGAGCCCTTAGCGGGATAGAGACCCAGTACTTC	CSVRALSGIETQYF
TRBD2	-	TRBJ2-1	TRBV20-1	TGCAGTGCTAGCTTCCTAGCGGGGGGGATACAAGGTGAGCAGTTCTTC	CSASFLAGGIQGEQFF
-	few	TRBJ1-1	TRBV5-1	TGCGCCAGCAGCTTACTCAGGGTAGGGAGCACTGAAGCTTTCTTT	CASSLLRVGSTEAFF
TRBD1	-	TRBJ2-2	TRBV29-1	TGCAGCGCTGGGGACAGGAACACCGGGGAGCTGTTTTTT	CSAGDRNTGELFF
TRBD1	few	TRBJ2-5	TRBV7-9	TGTGCCAGCAGCCCGACAGGGATGACAGAGACCCAGTACTTC	CASSPTGMTETQYF
-	-	TRBJ2-1	TRBV12-5	TGTGCTAGTGGTTTGGGACACGGATACAATGAGCAGTTCTTC	CASGLGHGYNEQFF
TRBD1	few	TRBJ2-1	TRBV7-2	TGTGCCAGCAGCTCTCGACAGGGGGCTTGGAATGAGCAGTTCTTC	CASSSRQGAWNEQFF
-	few	TRBJ2-7	TRBV15	TGTGCCACCAGCAGGGAGGTCCGAGGACTTGGGGAGCAGTACTTC	CATSREVRGLGEQYF
-	few	TRBJ2-5	TRBV13	TGTGCCAGCAGCTCCTCCCAGACCCAGTACTTC	CASSSSQTQYF
-	few	TRBJ2-7	TRBV19	TGTGCCAGTAGTGCAACAACGTACGAGCAGTACTTC	CASSATTYEQYF
-	-	TRBJ2-5	TRBV4-1	TGCGCCAGCAGTCGACAGGAGACTCAAGAGACCCAGTACTTC	CASSRQETQETQYF
-	few	TRBJ1-1	TRBV6-5	TGTGCCAGCAGGGGGGGAAGAGGGACTGAAGCTTTCTTT	CASRGGRGTEAFF
TRBD2	once	TRBJ2-3	TRBV6-2/TRBV6-3	TGTGCCAGCACCAAGGGACTAGCGGGAATCACAGATACGCAGTATTTT	CASTKGLAGITDTQYF
-	-	TRBJ1-5	TRBV6-5	TGTGCCAGCGGTAGGGCAGCTGATCGGCCCCAGCATTTT	CASGRAADRPQHF
TRBD2	-	TRBJ2-3	TRBV15	TGTGCCACCAGCAGTCGGGGGGGCCCAGATACGCAGTATTTT	CATSSRGGPDTQYF
TRBD1	many	TRBJ1-2	TRBV18	TGTGCCAGCTCACGGGACAGCGTGACTAACTATGGCTACACCTTC	CASSRDSVTNYGYTF
TRBD1	few	TRBJ1-6	TRBV12-3/TRBV12-4	TGTGCCAGCAGCAACGACAGGGATTATAATTCACCCCTCCACTTT	CASSNDRDYNSPLHF
-	-	TRBJ1-3	TRBV4-2	TGTGCCAGCAGCCAATGGGTAGACTTGAGCTCTGGAAACACCATATATTTT	CASSQWVDLSSGNTIYF
TRBD1	-	TRBJ2-7	TRBV29-1	TGCAGCGTGAGAACAGGGGGCATCGTGTACGAGCAGTACTTC	CSVRTGGIVYEQYF
TRBD1	-	TRBJ2-5	TRBV7-2	TGTGCCAGCAGCCAGATGGAGACTACAGGGGTCGCTGGGCAAGAGACCCAGTACTTC	CASSQMETTGVAGQETQYF
-	few	TRBJ1-6	TRBV4-3	TGCGCCAGCAGCCATGTCACGGGGCGGGGCCGTTCACCCCTCCACTTT	CASSHVTGRGRSPLHF
-	-	TRBJ2-7	TRBV5-6	TGTGCCAGCAGCTTTCTCCATCGAACCTACGAGCAGTACTTC	CASSFLHRTYEQYF
TRBD2	many	TRBJ2-3	TRBV7-9	TGTGCCAGCAGCTTACGGGCTAGCGGGGGACTCACAGATACGCAGTATTTT	CASSLRASGGLTDTQYF
-	many	TRBJ2-5	TRBV7-3	TGTGCCAGCAGCTTAAAAGCAGGGCGGGAGACCCAGTACTTC	CASSLKAGRETQYF
-	few	TRBJ1-1	TRBV5-1	TGCGCCAGCAGCTTTAGCAGGGGAGGAGGCACTGAAGCTTTCTTT	CASSFSRGGGTEAFF
TRBD2	-	TRBJ2-5	TRBV29-1	TGCAGCGTTCACCCGGGACTAGAGGAGACCCAGTACTTC	CSVHPGLEETQYF
TRBD1	-	TRBJ1-1	TRBV20-1	TGCAGTGCTAGAAAGACAGGGACACACACTGAAGCTTTCTTT	CSARKTGTHTEAFF
TRBD2	few	TRBJ2-1	TRBV6-4	TGTGCCAGCAGTCCCCAGGGACTAGCGGGGGGAAGCGGTGAGCAGTTCTTC	CASSPQGLAGGSGEQFF
-	few	TRBJ2-1	TRBV12-3/TRBV12-4	TGTGCCAGCCTCGAAACTGCCTACAATGAGCAGTTCTTC	CASLETAYNEQFF
TRBD1	-	TRBJ1-1	TRBV6-2/TRBV6-3	TGTGCCAGCAGTTACCCCGACAGGGTATCGCCTTTCTTT	CASSYPDRVSPFF
TRBD2	many	TRBJ2-7	TRBV2	TGTGCCAGCAGGTCGACTAGCGGGGGGTACGAGCAGTACTTC	CASRSTSGGYEQYF
-	-	TRBJ2-7	TRBV9	TGTGCCAGCAGCGCCGGGGTCGAGCAGTACTTC	CASSAGVEQYF
-	-	TRBJ2-5	TRBV11-2	TGTGCCAGCAGCTTAGCGGCGGCGGAGACCCAGTACTTC	CASSLAAAETQYF
-	-	TRBJ1-6	TRBV7-3	TGTGCCAGCAGCGCCACCGGGGGGTCCTATAATTCACCCCTCCACTTT	CASSATGGSYNSPLHF
-	-	TRBJ2-3	TRBV6-2/TRBV6-3	TGTGCCAGCAGTTGGGGCGCATCGACCTTCACAGATACGCAGTATTTT	CASSWGASTFTDTQYF
TRBD1	few	TRBJ2-1	TRBV6-6	TGTGCCAGCATTCCGAAGGGACAGGAGAACAATGAGCAGTTCTTC	CASIPKGQENNEQFF